The present T cell receptor beta chain was sequenced within a study of blood T cells in healthy people across ages. Points from the study as a whole: Getting older went along with TCR beta diversity per million T cells dropping roughly linearly.

Primed by a sample-barcoded 5' primer and a J-beta primer mix, a second PCR proceeded for about 6 to 11 cycles. Every cDNA was tagged by a template-switch adaptor with 12 random nucleotides. TCRdb independently ran MiXCR on the 5' RACE reads; one entry per CDR3 protein. The sample lists around 1,600,000 distinct CDR3 sequences; about 45% were seen once. The sample holds a few counts of this clonotype. Antigen specificity is unknown. Donors gave 9 to 10 milliliters of peripheral blood apiece. This CDR3 comprises 13 residues. The germline gives CDR1 SQVTM, CDR2 ANQGSEA. Trimming shortened V by 6 bases and J by 0 bases, and 11 bases separated the two germline ends.

Sequenced: blood. The TCR originated in a woman aged 18 to 35 in good health. V gene TRBV29-1 combines with J gene TRBJ1-1, with D possibly TRBD1 on 6 matching bases. The DNA for the CDR3 is TGCAGCGTAGACGGGACACTGAACACTGAAGCTTTCTTT. Translating gives CSVDGTLNTEAFF.